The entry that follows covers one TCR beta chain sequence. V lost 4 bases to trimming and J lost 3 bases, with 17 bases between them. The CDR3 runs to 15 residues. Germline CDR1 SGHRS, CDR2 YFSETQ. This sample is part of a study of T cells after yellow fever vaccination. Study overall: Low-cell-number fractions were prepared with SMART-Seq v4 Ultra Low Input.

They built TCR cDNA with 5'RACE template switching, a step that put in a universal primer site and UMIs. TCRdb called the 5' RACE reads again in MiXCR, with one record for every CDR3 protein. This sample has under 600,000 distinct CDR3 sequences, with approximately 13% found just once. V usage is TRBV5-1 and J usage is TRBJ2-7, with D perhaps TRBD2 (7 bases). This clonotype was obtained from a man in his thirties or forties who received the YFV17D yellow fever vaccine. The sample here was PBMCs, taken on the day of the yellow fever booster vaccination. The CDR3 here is CASSLGGGAIYEQYF. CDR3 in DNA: TGCGCCAGCAGCCTTGGGGGGGGCGCAATCTACGAGCAGTACTTC.